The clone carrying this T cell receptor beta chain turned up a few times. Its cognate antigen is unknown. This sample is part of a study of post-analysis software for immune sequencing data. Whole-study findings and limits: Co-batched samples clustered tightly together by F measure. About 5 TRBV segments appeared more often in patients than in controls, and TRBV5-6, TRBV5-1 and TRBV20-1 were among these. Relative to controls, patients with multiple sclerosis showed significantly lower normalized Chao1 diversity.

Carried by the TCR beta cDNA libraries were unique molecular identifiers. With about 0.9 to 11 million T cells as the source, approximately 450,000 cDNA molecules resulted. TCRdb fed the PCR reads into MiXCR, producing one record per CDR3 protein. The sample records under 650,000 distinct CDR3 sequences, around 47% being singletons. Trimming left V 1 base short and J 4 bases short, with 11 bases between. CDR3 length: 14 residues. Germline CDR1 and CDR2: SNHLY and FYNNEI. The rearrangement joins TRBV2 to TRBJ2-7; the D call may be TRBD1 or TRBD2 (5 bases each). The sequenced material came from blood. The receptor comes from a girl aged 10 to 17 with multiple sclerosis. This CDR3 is CASSEERTKYEQYF. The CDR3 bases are TGTGCCAGCAGTGAAGAGCGGACAAAATACGAGCAGTACTTC.